A selection of T cell receptor beta chains follows, all from one sample in a study of blood T cell repertoires in COVID-19. The data were produced by immunoSEQ multiplex PCR, yet TCRdb's version contains in-frame clones alone and is incomplete. Of around 500,000 clones in the sample, 70% to 90% were seen once. Sequenced: PBMCs or T cells enriched from blood (not recorded which). The source of these receptors is a woman in her sixties who had recovered from COVID-19. CDR3s include the opening cysteine and the closing phenylalanine or tryptophan. The D gene is left open where the match is weak. Size is stated for part of the rows, as once, few or many counts, or as a class when the clone is expanded.

abundance	d_gene	v_gene	j_gene	len	CDR3aa	CDR3nt
-	TRBD1	TRBV9	TRBJ1-2	14	CASSSREGAGGYTF	TGTGCCAGCAGCTCAAGAGAGGGGGCTGGGGGCTACACCTTC
-	TRBD1	TRBV7-8	TRBJ1-5	16	CASSLGTGYLNQPQHF	TGTGCCAGCAGCCTCGGGACAGGGTATTTGAATCAGCCCCAGCATTTT
-	-	TRBV12-3/TRBV12-4	TRBJ1-2	13	CASSPDRNYGYTF	TGTGCCAGCAGCCCTGACAGAAACTATGGCTACACCTTC
-	-	TRBV18	TRBJ1-1	15	CASSPQGALNTEAFF	TGTGCCAGCTCACCACAAGGGGCGTTGAACACTGAAGCTTTCTTT
-	-	TRBV5-4	TRBJ1-6	14	CASSLGGKGSPLHF	TGTGCCAGCAGCTTGGGGGGAAAGGGGTCACCCCTCCACTTT
-	TRBD1	TRBV6-5	TRBJ1-3	13	CASRTGTGNTIYF	TGTGCCAGCCGGACAGGAACTGGAAACACCATATATTTT
-	-	TRBV28	TRBJ1-3	14	CASRIGLGGNTIYF	TGTGCCAGCAGGATCGGGTTGGGTGGAAACACCATATATTTT
-	-	TRBV24-1	TRBJ1-5	13	CATSVGSNQPQHF	TGTGCCACCAGTGTGGGCAGCAATCAGCCCCAGCATTTT
-	-	TRBV4-1	TRBJ1-5	14	CASSQDTPVRPQHF	TGCGCCAGCAGCCAAGATACTCCCGTTCGGCCCCAGCATTTT
-	-	TRBV30	TRBJ2-2	14	CAWRNRGGAGELFF	TGTGCCTGGAGAAACAGGGGGGGGGCCGGGGAGCTGTTTTTT
few	TRBD2	TRBV2	TRBJ2-2	16	CASRKGTSGGTGELFF	TGTGCCAGCAGAAAGGGGACTAGCGGCGGTACCGGGGAGCTGTTTTTT
-	-	TRBV28	TRBJ1-4	13	CASSAGPVPKLFF	TGTGCCAGCAGTGCGGGCCCTGTTCCGAAACTGTTTTTT
-	TRBD2	TRBV7-8	TRBJ2-1	18	CASSLVGTSGVGYNEQFF	TGTGCCAGCAGCTTAGTAGGGACTAGCGGGGTAGGCTACAATGAGCAGTTCTTC
-	-	TRBV5-1	TRBJ2-2	16	CASSLQGLPLTGELFF	TGCGCCAGCAGCTTACAGGGACTACCACTCACCGGGGAGCTGTTTTTT
few	TRBD1	TRBV3-1/TRBV3-2	TRBJ1-3	15	CASSHLTGPGNTIYF	TGTGCCAGCAGCCACCTGACAGGGCCTGGAAACACCATATATTTT
-	TRBD1	TRBV10-3	TRBJ1-2	15	CAISTKTGANYGYTF	TGTGCCATCAGTACTAAGACAGGGGCTAACTATGGCTACACCTTC
-	TRBD1	TRBV29-1	TRBJ2-7	13	CSVYRGSSYEQYF	TGCAGCGTGTACAGGGGAAGCTCCTACGAGCAGTACTTC
-	-	TRBV6-1	TRBJ2-4	15	CASSEGRGQKNIQYF	TGTGCCAGCAGTGAAGGGAGGGGACAGAAAAACATTCAGTACTTC
-	-	TRBV29-1	TRBJ1-5	13	CSVSGGGDQPQHF	TGCAGCGTTTCGGGGGGAGGTGATCAGCCCCAGCATTTT
-	-	TRBV5-1	TRBJ1-6	15	CASSADTTYNSPLHF	TGCGCCAGCAGCGCTGACACGACCTATAATTCACCCCTCCACTTT
-	-	TRBV6-5	TRBJ2-3	15	CASISGGQGTDTQYF	TGTGCCAGCATTAGTGGTGGGCAGGGGACAGATACGCAGTATTTT
-	TRBD2	TRBV9	TRBJ2-2	16	CASSPTLAGGTGELFF	TGTGCCAGCAGCCCCACCCTAGCGGGGGGTACCGGGGAGCTGTTTTTT
-	-	TRBV12-3/TRBV12-4	TRBJ1-2	13	CASQAGSAGGYTF	TGTGCCAGCCAGGCGGGGAGTGCTGGTGGCTACACCTTC
-	TRBD1	TRBV18	TRBJ2-5	14	CASSPRQGEETQYF	TGTGCCAGCTCACCGAGACAGGGGGAAGAGACCCAGTACTTC
-	TRBD2	TRBV2	TRBJ2-2	14	CASLLAGRTGELFF	TGTGCCAGCCTTCTAGCGGGACGCACCGGGGAGCTGTTTTTT
-	TRBD1	TRBV2	TRBJ1-1	15	CASSGQGAGSTEAFF	TGTGCCAGCAGTGGACAGGGGGCAGGGTCCACTGAAGCTTTCTTT
once	-	TRBV5-1	TRBJ2-3	14	CASDWESRADTQYF	TGCGCCAGCGACTGGGAGTCTAGGGCAGATACGCAGTATTTT
-	-	TRBV29-1	TRBJ2-1	12	CSVVKGWNEQFF	TGCAGCGTTGTGAAGGGGTGGAATGAGCAGTTCTTC
-	-	TRBV4-1	TRBJ1-1	17	CASSQGIYGQLNTEAFF	TGCGCCAGCAGCCAAGGGATATATGGACAGTTGAACACTGAAGCTTTCTTT
-	TRBD2	TRBV4-1	TRBJ2-5	19	CASSQKRTSGGAGQETQYF	TGCGCCAGCAGCCAAAAACGGACTAGCGGGGGGGCGGGCCAAGAGACCCAGTACTTC
-	-	TRBV7-2	TRBJ1-1	14	CASSPGHSNTEAFF	TGTGCCAGCAGCCCGGGACACTCGAACACTGAAGCTTTCTTT
once	-	TRBV24-1	TRBJ2-2	16	CATSDPRTVNTGELFF	TGTGCCACCAGTGACCCAAGGACAGTGAACACCGGGGAGCTGTTTTTT
-	TRBD1	TRBV19	TRBJ1-1	13	CASSNRQGREAFF	TGTGCCAGTAGTAATCGACAGGGGAGAGAAGCTTTCTTT
-	TRBD2	TRBV2	TRBJ2-3	16	CASGGTSGESTDTQYF	TGTGCCAGCGGGGGGACTAGCGGGGAGAGCACAGATACGCAGTATTTT
-	TRBD1	TRBV5-5	TRBJ1-5	15	CASSSQGAPDQPQHF	TGTGCCAGCAGCTCGCAGGGGGCCCCTGATCAGCCCCAGCATTTT
once	TRBD1	TRBV5-1	TRBJ2-1	16	CASSLIGTGNGNEQFF	TGCGCCAGCAGCTTGATAGGGACAGGGAATGGCAATGAGCAGTTCTTC
few	TRBD1	TRBV27	TRBJ1-5	18	CASSFTTPGGLGNQPQHF	TGTGCCAGCAGTTTCACCACCCCAGGGGGACTGGGCAATCAGCCCCAGCATTTT